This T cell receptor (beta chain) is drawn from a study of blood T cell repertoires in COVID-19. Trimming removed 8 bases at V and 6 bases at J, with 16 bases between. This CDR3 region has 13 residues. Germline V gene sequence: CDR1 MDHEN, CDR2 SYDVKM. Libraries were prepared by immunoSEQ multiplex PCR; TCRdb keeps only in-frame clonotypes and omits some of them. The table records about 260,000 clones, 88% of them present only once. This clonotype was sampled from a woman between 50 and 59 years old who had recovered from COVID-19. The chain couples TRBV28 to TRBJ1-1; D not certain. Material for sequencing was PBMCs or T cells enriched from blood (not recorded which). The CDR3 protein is CASLRRVRAEAFF. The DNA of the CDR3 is TGTGCCAGCCTAAGGCGGGTCCGGGCTGAAGCTTTCTTT.